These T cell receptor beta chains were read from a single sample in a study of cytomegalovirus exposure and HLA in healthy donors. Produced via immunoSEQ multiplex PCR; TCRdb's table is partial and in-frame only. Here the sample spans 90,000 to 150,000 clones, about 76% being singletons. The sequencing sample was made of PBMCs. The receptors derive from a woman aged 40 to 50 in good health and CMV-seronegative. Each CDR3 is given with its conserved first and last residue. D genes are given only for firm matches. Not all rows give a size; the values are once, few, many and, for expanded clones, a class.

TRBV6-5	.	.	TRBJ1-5	TGTGCCAGCAGTGACAGATACAATCAGCCCCAGCATTTT	CASSDRYNQPQHF
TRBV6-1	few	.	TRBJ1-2	TGTGCCAGCAGTGAACGACTCTATGGCTACACCTTC	CASSERLYGYTF
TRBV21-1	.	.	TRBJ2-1	TGTGCCAGCAGCAAATGGGGACGGCGGGAGGGTCACAATGAGCAGTTCTTC	CASSKWGRREGHNEQFF
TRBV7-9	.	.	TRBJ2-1	TGTGCCAGCAGCCAGGACAGTAATGAGCAGTTCTTC	CASSQDSNEQFF
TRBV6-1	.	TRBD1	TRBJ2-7	TGTGCCAGCAGTGAAGCAGGGAATCGGGACAGGGTGTACGAGCAGTACTTC	CASSEAGNRDRVYEQYF
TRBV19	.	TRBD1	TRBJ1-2	TGTGCCAGTAGTACACGACAGGGGTATGGCTACACCTTC	CASSTRQGYGYTF
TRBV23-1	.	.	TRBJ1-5	TGCGCCAGCAGTCAACCTTCGTTCAGGAGGGGAAGCAATCAGCCCCAGCATTTT	CASSQPSFRRGSNQPQHF
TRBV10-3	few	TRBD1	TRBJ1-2	TGTGCCGTGTCGCCAGGGGGTGGCTACACCTTC	CAVSPGGGYTF
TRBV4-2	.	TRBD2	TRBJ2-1	TGTGCCAGCAGCCAAGATGGCGGGAGCGGTTACAATGAGCAGTTCTTC	CASSQDGGSGYNEQFF
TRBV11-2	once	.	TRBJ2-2	TGTGCCAGCAGCGCCGGGACACTCAACACCGGGGAGCTGTTTTTT	CASSAGTLNTGELFF
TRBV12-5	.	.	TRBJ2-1	TGTGCTAGTGGTCTGAGTACCACTCCCTATGAGCAGTTCTTC	CASGLSTTPYEQFF
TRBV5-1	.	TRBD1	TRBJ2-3	TGCGCCAGCAGCAGACGGACAGGGGGCTTGGCAGATACGCAGTATTTT	CASSRRTGGLADTQYF
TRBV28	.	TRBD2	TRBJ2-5	TGTGCCAGCAGTTTGGGAGGGCAGAGGCTCCAAGAGACCCAGTACTTC	CASSLGGQRLQETQYF
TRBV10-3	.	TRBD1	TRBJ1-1	TGTGCCATCCGGGACAGGGGTAGTGACACTGAAGCTTTCTTT	CAIRDRGSDTEAFF
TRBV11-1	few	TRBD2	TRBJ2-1	TGTGCCAGCAGCTTCGGGGGGTCCTACAATGAGCAGTTCTTC	CASSFGGSYNEQFF